This T cell receptor beta chain comes out of a study of T cells in Graves' hyperthyroidism and ophthalmopathy (dated by TCRdb to between 2018 and 2021). Regarding the study in general: Peripheral blood was collected at initial diagnosis, before any treatment. TCR V-J signatures able to tell the groups apart were searched for in a discovery cohort of 100 or so patients, of whom more than 40 had Graves' ophthalmopathy and more than 55 had stable Graves' hyperthyroidism. An independent validation cohort of around 19 hyperthyroidism patients and 15 or so patients who later progressed to ophthalmopathy tested prospective prediction of ophthalmopathy. The 100 discovery patients were randomly split 7:3 into training and test sets. In about 6 Graves' hyperthyroidism patients, the study also compared T-cell repertoires from thyroid tissue with T-cell repertoires from blood. After sampling, hyperthyroidism patients received methimazole starting at 30 mg daily, and ophthalmopathy patients received high-dose intravenous methylprednisolone. The paper reports TCR Vbeta CDR3 sequencing of some 140 peripheral blood samples: approximately 41 ophthalmopathy, over 70 hyperthyroidism and approximately 17 progressor patients.

CDR1 MNHEY and CDR2 SVGEGT were looked up in the germline V gene. V is cut by 2 bases and J by 2 bases, and the space between the germline ends is 19 bases. Reading from cysteine to phenylalanine, the CDR3 counts 18 amino acids. Just CDR3 DNA is preserved here, 54 bases in frame from base 1. As concerns this clonotype: What antigen it recognizes has not been identified. There are no base qualities to consult, and no much larger clone falls within one base.

Points the paper makes about the study in general: No statistical method was used to set the sample size in advance, and investigators knew the group allocation. During validation, the model predicted progression to ophthalmopathy a median of approximately six months ahead of onset, with around 71% sensitivity and 72.22% specificity. A model built on a 13 V-J signature distinguished ophthalmopathy from stable hyperthyroidism, reaching 87.88% sensitivity and approximately 81% specificity in cross-validation and 80%/75% in testing. Most expanded thyroid clonotypes (frequency above 0.001) were also detected in blood, suggesting blood repertoires may reflect thyroid immune responses.

Stable Graves' hyperthyroidism was defined as the absence of progression to ophthalmopathy over 18 months of follow-up. Hyperthyroidism patients were newly diagnosed, had a disease duration of under 2 months, and were aged 18 to 65 years. Any patient with an uncontrolled infection, another autoimmune disease, pregnancy or lactation was excluded. Clinical symptoms, serum thyroxine and TRAb, thyroid ultrasound, and orbital computed tomography formed the basis for the diagnoses. PBMCs were separated from roughly 10 ml of fresh peripheral blood using Ficoll-Paque density gradient centrifugation. Total RNA was extracted using Trizol reagent, and RNA quality was assessed on an Agilent 2100 Bioanalyzer. The TCR beta CDR3 regions were amplified from the RNA transcripts. The TCR CDR3 was subjected to a first round of RT-PCR using the HTBI primer set and the Qiagen OneStep RT-PCR kit. Libraries were constructed in a second round of multiplex PCR, after which size selection and purification were carried out. Paired-end sequencing of the libraries was performed with 100 bp reads on an Illumina HiSeq2000. In the authors' own workflow: SOAPnuke was used to process the raw data, removing reads that contained adapters or uncalled bases, had a mean Phred below 15, or lacked an exact match to the constant primer or identifier. High-quality paired reads were merged with COPE v1.2.5, and unique nucleotide sequences were defined as clonotypes. Clonotypes were aligned to IMGT TRBV, TRBD and TRBJ reference segments using MiTCR v1.1. Only V-J combinations with frequency above 0.0001, covering roughly 99% of repertoires, were analysed. A TCS score was defined as the ratio between F50 (clonal expansion) and ExV (chaos), using BLOSUM62-based TCRdist between CDR3 peptides within each V-J. Welch's t-statistics and random forest reduced some 510 V-J features to 10 to 15, which were used in a naive Bayes classifier (R e1071). Through fastp at Q25 and MiXCR, TCRdb rebuilt clones from the public reads, retaining in-frame beta chains. All rows with the same CDR3 protein become a single entry with the most common DNA and genes. These V and J calls rely on TCRdb rather than the paper's analysis. The sample includes fewer than 800,000 distinct CDR3 sequences, with less than 20% observed a single time. Together, the top ten hold about 8.4% of the sample.

This TCR was sampled from a man aged 18 to 30 with Graves' hyperthyroidism. The receptor chain draws on TRBV6-2 or TRBV6-3 and TRBJ2-1; TRBD2 is a weak D gene call, 5 bases matching. Material: blood. At the DNA level, the sequence is TGTGCCAGCAGTTACCCCCCCTATGCGGGTGGGGCCTACAATGAGCAGTTCTTC. Its translation is CASSYPPYAGGAYNEQFF.